The rows below give T cell receptor beta chains drawn from one sample of a study of T cells in Graves' hyperthyroidism and ophthalmopathy. MiXCR, applied by TCRdb to the multiplex PCR reads, yields one record per CDR3 protein. The profile shows 500,000 to 600,000 distinct CDR3 sequences, about 20% of them singletons. Sequencing was carried out using blood. These receptor sequences come from a man aged 35-49 years with Graves' ophthalmopathy. The conserved cysteine and the conserved F or W are not part of the CDR3 here. The D gene is left open where the match is weak.

J gene | D gene | V gene | CDR3 protein
TRBJ2-7 | . | TRBV18 | ASSPGHLSSYEQY
TRBJ2-6 | . | TRBV3-1 | AISQHRVRSPSSGANVLT
TRBJ2-6 | . | TRBV2 | ASNTGSGANVLT
TRBJ1-5 | TRBD1 | TRBV6-1 | ASSDQGTGGEPQH
TRBJ2-2 | TRBD2 | TRBV18 | ATSVSGGHNTGELF
TRBJ2-1 | . | TRBV28 | ASSMTVSSYNEQF
TRBJ1-2 | . | TRBV7-9 | ASSLGGMGYT
TRBJ2-2 | . | TRBV2 | ASNKDSAGELF
TRBJ2-1 | TRBD2 | TRBV30 | AWSKGLADNEQF
TRBJ1-1 | . | TRBV19 | ASSILPGQLNTEAF
TRBJ1-5 | TRBD1 | TRBV6-2/TRBV6-3 | ASSYRTGTNQPQH
TRBJ2-3 | . | TRBV6-1 | ASSYGLAVDTQY
TRBJ2-7 | . | TRBV10-1 | ASRTGTGSYEQY
TRBJ2-4 | TRBD1 | TRBV7-2 | ASSFRTGLAKNIQY
TRBJ1-1 | . | TRBV4-1 | ASSQGRDTEAF
TRBJ1-4 | TRBD1 | TRBV28 | ASRARGGGEKLF
TRBJ2-1 | TRBD2 | TRBV7-2 | ASSQTSGGVYNEQF
TRBJ2-6 | . | TRBV5-1 | ASSLGTISGANVLT
TRBJ1-1 | TRBD1 | TRBV2 | ASTGQGIQNTEAF
TRBJ2-1 | TRBD2 | TRBV28 | ASSLLGRASGYNEQF
TRBJ2-3 | . | TRBV7-3 | ASSFQGADTQY
TRBJ2-7 | TRBD2 | TRBV3-1 | ASSATSAHYEQY
TRBJ2-7 | TRBD2 | TRBV7-8 | ASSPRLAGDPVEQY
TRBJ1-2 | . | TRBV4-3 | ASSQEGTGYGYT
TRBJ1-6 | TRBD1 | TRBV9 | ASSLSGTGDSPLH
TRBJ2-1 | TRBD2 | TRBV18 | ASSRTSGLTSYNEQF
TRBJ1-2 | . | TRBV25-1 | ASSGYGGNYGYT
TRBJ1-2 | . | TRBV12-3/TRBV12-4 | ASSYRQAPREGYT
TRBJ1-1 | . | TRBV5-1 | ASSFSPQGWENTEAF
TRBJ2-1 | TRBD2 | TRBV5-6 | ASSASSGGTSYNEQF
TRBJ2-2 | TRBD1 | TRBV5-1 | ASSSRTGNTGELF
TRBJ1-5 | . | TRBV9 | ASSVQENQPQH
TRBJ2-5 | . | TRBV27 | ASSLSGEETQY
TRBJ1-2 | . | TRBV6-1 | ASSMWANYGYT
TRBJ2-1 | TRBD2 | TRBV20-1 | SARRLAGHDYNEQF